Listed below are T cell receptor beta chains from one sample, sequenced in a study of blood T cell repertoires in COVID-19. Clones were read by immunoSEQ multiplex PCR, and TCRdb kept only the in-frame ones, dropping some. This table has under 50,000 clones, 90% appearing once. The sequenced material came from peripheral blood. Every receptor here comes from a man in his 70s with active COVID-19. CDR3s include the opening cysteine and the closing phenylalanine or tryptophan. Each record gives: J gene, clone size, V gene, D gene, CDR3 protein, CDR3 DNA. A D gene is named only where the DNA matches it firmly. Clone size is stated in some rows and not others, as once, few, many or a class when expanded.

j_call: TRBJ2-1; clone_size: NA; v_call: TRBV4-3; d_call: TRBD2; cdr3_aa: CASSQDPYGEGSEQFF; cdr3_nt: TGCGCCAGCAGCCAAGACCCATACGGGGAGGGTAGTGAGCAGTTCTTC
j_call: TRBJ1-5; clone_size: NA; v_call: TRBV19; d_call: NA; cdr3_aa: CASSRPGVGLGEPQHF; cdr3_nt: TGTGCCAGTAGTAGACCAGGCGTGGGGCTTGGTGAGCCCCAGCATTTT
j_call: TRBJ2-2; clone_size: NA; v_call: TRBV7-6; d_call: NA; cdr3_aa: CASSLVPPRQAGELFF; cdr3_nt: TGTGCCAGCAGCTTAGTTCCCCCCCGACAAGCCGGGGAGCTGTTTTTT
j_call: TRBJ1-1; clone_size: NA; v_call: TRBV20-1; d_call: NA; cdr3_aa: CSITVRPEAFF; cdr3_nt: TGCAGTATAACGGTGAGGCCTGAAGCTTTCTTT
j_call: TRBJ2-3; clone_size: NA; v_call: TRBV5-4; d_call: NA; cdr3_aa: CASSLEGIGTYGTDTQYF; cdr3_nt: TGTGCCAGCAGCTTGGAGGGGATTGGTACGTACGGCACAGATACGCAGTATTTT
j_call: TRBJ2-1; clone_size: NA; v_call: TRBV19; d_call: NA; cdr3_aa: CASSQYPKSQGVSDNEQFF; cdr3_nt: TGTGCCAGTAGTCAGTATCCGAAGTCACAGGGAGTTTCGGACAATGAGCAGTTCTTC
j_call: TRBJ1-2; clone_size: NA; v_call: TRBV3-1/TRBV3-2; d_call: NA; cdr3_aa: CASSQDLASVYGYTF; cdr3_nt: TGTGCCAGCAGCCAAGATCTAGCAAGCGTCTATGGCTACACCTTC
j_call: TRBJ2-5; clone_size: NA; v_call: TRBV18; d_call: NA; cdr3_aa: CASSPKGGAQYF; cdr3_nt: TGTGCCAGCTCACCAAAGGGGGGGGCCCAGTACTTC
j_call: TRBJ2-3; clone_size: NA; v_call: TRBV2; d_call: NA; cdr3_aa: CASRVDSSTDTQYF; cdr3_nt: TGTGCCTCCCGAGTTGATTCTAGCACAGATACGCAGTATTTT
j_call: TRBJ2-3; clone_size: NA; v_call: TRBV29-1; d_call: TRBD1; cdr3_aa: CSVQGAYTDTQYF; cdr3_nt: TGCAGCGTACAGGGGGCATACACAGATACGCAGTATTTT
j_call: TRBJ2-3; clone_size: NA; v_call: TRBV4-3; d_call: TRBD2; cdr3_aa: CASSQVTSGSLHGTQYF; cdr3_nt: TGCGCCAGCAGCCAAGTGACTAGCGGCTCCCTCCACGGTACGCAGTATTTT
j_call: TRBJ1-2; clone_size: NA; v_call: TRBV5-1; d_call: TRBD1; cdr3_aa: CASSAGTGKAANYGYTF; cdr3_nt: TGCGCCAGCAGCGCCGGGACAGGGAAAGCCGCTAACTATGGCTACACCTTC
j_call: TRBJ1-3; clone_size: few; v_call: TRBV18; d_call: NA; cdr3_aa: CASSRDLSSGNTIYF; cdr3_nt: TGTGCCAGCTCACGGGACTTGAGCTCTGGAAACACCATATATTTT
j_call: TRBJ2-7; clone_size: NA; v_call: TRBV27; d_call: TRBD1; cdr3_aa: CASSLLGQGPYEQYF; cdr3_nt: TGTGCCAGCAGTCTCCTGGGACAGGGTCCCTACGAGCAGTACTTC
j_call: TRBJ2-7; clone_size: NA; v_call: TRBV3-1/TRBV3-2; d_call: NA; cdr3_aa: CASSQGIRTVFSYEQYF; cdr3_nt: TGTGCCAGCAGCCAGGGAATCAGGACAGTATTCTCCTACGAGCAGTACTTC
j_call: TRBJ2-3; clone_size: NA; v_call: TRBV7-3; d_call: TRBD2; cdr3_aa: CASSSFNRGLAGKLNTQYF; cdr3_nt: TGTGCCAGCAGCTCTTTCAACAGGGGTCTAGCGGGAAAACTAAATACGCAGTATTTT
j_call: TRBJ2-1; clone_size: NA; v_call: TRBV19; d_call: NA; cdr3_aa: CASSISYEQFF; cdr3_nt: TGTGCCAGTAGTATCTCGTATGAGCAGTTCTTC
j_call: TRBJ1-1; clone_size: NA; v_call: TRBV27; d_call: NA; cdr3_aa: CASSLYRGGTEAFF; cdr3_nt: TGTGCCAGCAGTTTATATAGGGGCGGCACTGAAGCTTTCTTT
j_call: TRBJ2-7; clone_size: NA; v_call: TRBV5-1; d_call: TRBD2; cdr3_aa: CASRRTGGWSYEQYF; cdr3_nt: TGCGCCAGCAGAAGAACGGGAGGGTGGTCCTACGAGCAGTACTTC
j_call: TRBJ1-2; clone_size: NA; v_call: TRBV3-1/TRBV3-2; d_call: TRBD1; cdr3_aa: CASSPRQGGGYTF; cdr3_nt: TGTGCCAGCAGCCCCCGGCAGGGGGGTGGCTACACCTTC
j_call: TRBJ2-7; clone_size: NA; v_call: TRBV20-1; d_call: NA; cdr3_aa: CSASNLLRGSPYEQYF; cdr3_nt: TGCAGTGCTAGTAACCTCCTAAGGGGGAGCCCCTACGAGCAGTACTTC
j_call: TRBJ2-3; clone_size: once; v_call: TRBV7-2; d_call: TRBD2; cdr3_aa: CASSPSGGAPNTQYF; cdr3_nt: TGTGCCAGCAGCCCTAGCGGGGGGGCCCCCAATACGCAGTATTTT